This T cell receptor (beta chain) was obtained from a study of CD8 T cells in Susac syndrome (dated by TCRdb to the late 2010s). About the full investigation: Whether CD8+ T cell activation and differentiation in Susac syndrome was antigen driven was tested using repertoire sequencing. CD8+ T cell repertoire clonality was compared between around eleven healthy donors, approximately 14 Susac syndrome patients and 15 multiple sclerosis patients.

The paper as a whole reports these results and caveats: The study acknowledged that relatively few individuals were included in the TCR sequencing and HLA analysis.

High-throughput TCR beta sequencing profiled peripheral blood CD8+ and CD4+ T cells from healthy donors, Susac syndrome patients and multiple sclerosis patients. The multiple sclerosis controls were treatment-naive patients who had stable or active relapsing-remitting disease and met the revised McDonald criteria. Bulk CD8+ and CD4+ T cells were purified by magnetic negative isolation, whereas CD8+ TEMRA cells were enriched by FACS. Blood was collected in EDTA tubes and processed within 24 hours, with PBMCs isolated through density gradient centrifugation. PBMCs intended for TCR sequencing were cryopreserved in liquid nitrogen and were subsequently thawed in a 37 degrees C water bath. The sorted or isolated CD4+, CD8+ and CD8+ TEMRA cells had a purity of 90% or higher. Note on this clonotype: The clone's antigen remains unknown. No per-base quality is available; no much larger clone lies one base away.

RNA was extracted with the RNeasy kit and roughly 0.5 to 1 ug was reverse transcribed using random hexamers. The immunoSEQ multiplex PCR assay, covering 54 Vbeta and 13 Jbeta segments, was used to amplify TCR beta CDR3 regions. PCR amplification bias was corrected by using a synthetic template baseline for primer optimization and computational correction. The paper's data handling went like this. Reads were annotated to V, D and J genes per IMGT and analyzed with immunoSEQ Analyzer, keeping only productive sequences. To calculate clonality, Shannon entropy was normalized by log2 of the number of productive unique sequences and then subtracted from one. For each patient and control, public and private clones were evaluated within the 100 most prevalent clones. A clone was defined as Susac-specific if it was absent from the healthy and MS cohorts, from around 960 published viral clones and from other ImmuneACCESS disease sequences. In TCRdb, the public reads were trimmed at Q25 with fastp and aligned with MiXCR, with productive beta chains retained. For every CDR3 protein sequence, its rows merge into one entry that carries the most common genes and DNA. TCRdb, rather than the study authors, made the V and J calls. This sample holds about 430,000 distinct CDR3 sequences; 75% to 90% were observed only once. The ten largest make up 0.09% to 0.15% of the sample.

CDR1 and CDR2 were assigned from the germline V gene (reference sequence) as SEHNR and FQNEAQ. The CDR3, from cysteine to phenylalanine, totals 11 residues. The read is trimmed to its CDR3 DNA, 33 bases read in frame from base 1. V loses 6 bases of germline sequence and J loses 6 bases, and the interval between the two ends is 8 bases. The material sequenced was CD8+ T cells from PBMCs. The receptor comes from a human donor with multiple sclerosis. The chain was built from TRBV7-9 and TRBJ1-1; the D gene is unclear. The CDR3 sequence is CASSLSSEAFF. The nucleotide sequence is given as TGTGCCAGCAGTCTCAGCTCTGAAGCTTTCTTT.